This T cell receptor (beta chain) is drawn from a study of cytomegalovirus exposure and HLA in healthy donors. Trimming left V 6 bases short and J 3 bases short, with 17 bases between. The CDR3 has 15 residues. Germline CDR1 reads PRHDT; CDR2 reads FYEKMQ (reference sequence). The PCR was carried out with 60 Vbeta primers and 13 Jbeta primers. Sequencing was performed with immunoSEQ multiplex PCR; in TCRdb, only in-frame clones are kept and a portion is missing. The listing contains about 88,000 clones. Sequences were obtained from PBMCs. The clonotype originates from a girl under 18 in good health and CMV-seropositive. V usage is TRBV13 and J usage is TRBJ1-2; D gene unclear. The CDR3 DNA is TGTGCCAGCAGGTCCCCCTCCGGAGAGGACTATGGCTACACCTTC. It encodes CASRSPSGEDYGYTF.